This T cell receptor (beta chain) was identified during a study of identical twins. General study points: Whereas memory repertoires showed no such difference, abundant cord blood beta clonotypes carried fewer insertions. Partial confounding of zero-insertion analyses by invariant MAIT and iNKT cells was possible.

The donors were all healthy and Caucasian. Unique molecular identifiers were present on cDNA, and template switching added a universal primer site. TCRdb re-called the 5' RACE reads through MiXCR, storing one row per CDR3 protein. The sample lists 500,000 to 550,000 distinct CDR3 sequences; 20% to 25% were seen once. Germline loops: CDR1 KGHSH, CDR2 LQKENI. The CDR3 consists of 15 residues. The V end was cut by 2 bases, the J end by 3 bases, with 14 bases between. Notes on this clonotype: No antigen is known for it.

A further study also used this sample, focusing on yellow fever vaccine responses in identical twins.

The TCR sequence derives from a woman younger than 30 in good health. Material: CD4+ T cells sorted from blood. The chain recombines TRBV18 with TRBJ2-7; D possibly corresponds to TRBD2 (5 bases). The CDR3 DNA reads as TGTGCCAGCTCACCAAGTTTTTCGGGAAACTACGAGCAGTACTTC. Translated, it gives CASSPSFSGNYEQYF.